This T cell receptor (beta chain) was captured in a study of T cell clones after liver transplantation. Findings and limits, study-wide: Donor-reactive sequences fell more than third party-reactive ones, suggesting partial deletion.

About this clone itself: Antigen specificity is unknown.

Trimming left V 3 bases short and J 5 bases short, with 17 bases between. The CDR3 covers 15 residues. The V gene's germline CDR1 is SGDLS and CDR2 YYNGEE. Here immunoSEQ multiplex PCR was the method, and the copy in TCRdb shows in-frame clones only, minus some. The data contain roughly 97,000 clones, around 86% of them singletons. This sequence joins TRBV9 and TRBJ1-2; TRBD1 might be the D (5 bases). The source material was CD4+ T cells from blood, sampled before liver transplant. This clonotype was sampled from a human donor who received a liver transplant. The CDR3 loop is CASSGQAGVLYGYTF. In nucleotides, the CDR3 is TGTGCCAGCAGCGGTCAAGCGGGGGTTCTATATGGCTACACCTTC.